The entry below gives a single T cell receptor beta chain sequence along with its context. Its specificity is unknown. This sample was taken from a study of cytomegalovirus exposure and HLA in healthy donors. General observations from the study: Earlier analysis yielded a pattern in which most TCR beta V segments were productive about 90% or about 30% of the time. Cytomegalovirus-associated TCR beta chains were listed, numbering 150 to 200.

There are 17 residues in the CDR3. The germline gives CDR1 LGHNT, CDR2 FRNRAP. V lost 5 bases to trimming and J lost 4 bases; unmatched junction nucleotides: 17. It was with 60 Vbeta and 13 Jbeta primers that the PCR ran. Generated by immunoSEQ multiplex PCR, the TCRdb table keeps only in-frame clones and is missing some. Its table records approximately 170,000 clones. Source material: PBMCs. The origin of this receptor is a woman between 18 and 30 years old in good health and CMV-seropositive. The chain carries TRBV12-5 and TRBJ2-7; 7 bases are shared with TRBD1. CDR3 DNA: TGTGCTAGTGGTCCACAGGGGCCCAATCGTAGGGATTACGAGCAGTACTTC. Translating gives CASGPQGPNRRDYEQYF.